This TCR beta chain comes out of a study of radiation and T cells in renal cell carcinoma. Study results and limitations: Without pretreatment biopsies, baseline tumor clonotype presence was undetermined. From baseline, blood top tumor clonotypes peaked at 2 weeks post-radiation.

Concerning this clone itself: Its antigen is still unknown.

Time point in this sample: blood 4 weeks post-SBRT, at nephrectomy. Treatment indicated: 15 Gy SBRT to primary tumor, nephrectomy 4 weeks later. Nephrectomy followed 15 Gy stereotactic body radiation by 4 weeks. The V end lost 2 bases, the J end lost 7 bases, and 27 bases lay between the germline ends. The CDR3 sequence is 18 residues long. Germline V gives CDR1 SSHAT, CDR2 FNYEAQ (reference sequence). TCRdb's copy holds only in-frame clones and misses some; the assay was immunoSEQ multiplex PCR. The sample consists of roughly 92,000 clones, roughly 88% of them appearing once. The sequence derives from a man between 60 and 75 years old with renal cell carcinoma. The sequenced sample was blood, obtained from a patient whose treatment included radiotherapy and nephrectomy. The chain couples TRBV7-7 to TRBJ2-7, with D maybe TRBD2 (5 bases). The CDR3 sequence: CASSLPIEDRNRESEQYF. Written as DNA, the CDR3 is TGTGCCAGCAGCTTACCCATAGAGGACCGGAATAGGGAGTCAGAGCAGTACTTC.